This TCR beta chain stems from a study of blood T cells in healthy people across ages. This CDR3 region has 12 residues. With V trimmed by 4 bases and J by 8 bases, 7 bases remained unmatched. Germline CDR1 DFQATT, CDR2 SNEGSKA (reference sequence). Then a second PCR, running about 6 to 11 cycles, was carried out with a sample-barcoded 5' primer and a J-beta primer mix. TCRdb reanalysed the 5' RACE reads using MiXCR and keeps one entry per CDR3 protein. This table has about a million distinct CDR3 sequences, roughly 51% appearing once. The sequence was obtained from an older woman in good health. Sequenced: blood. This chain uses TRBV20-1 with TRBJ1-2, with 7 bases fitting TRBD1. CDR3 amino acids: CSAKPGGGGYTF. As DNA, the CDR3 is TGCAGTGCTAAACCAGGGGGTGGGGGCTACACCTTC.